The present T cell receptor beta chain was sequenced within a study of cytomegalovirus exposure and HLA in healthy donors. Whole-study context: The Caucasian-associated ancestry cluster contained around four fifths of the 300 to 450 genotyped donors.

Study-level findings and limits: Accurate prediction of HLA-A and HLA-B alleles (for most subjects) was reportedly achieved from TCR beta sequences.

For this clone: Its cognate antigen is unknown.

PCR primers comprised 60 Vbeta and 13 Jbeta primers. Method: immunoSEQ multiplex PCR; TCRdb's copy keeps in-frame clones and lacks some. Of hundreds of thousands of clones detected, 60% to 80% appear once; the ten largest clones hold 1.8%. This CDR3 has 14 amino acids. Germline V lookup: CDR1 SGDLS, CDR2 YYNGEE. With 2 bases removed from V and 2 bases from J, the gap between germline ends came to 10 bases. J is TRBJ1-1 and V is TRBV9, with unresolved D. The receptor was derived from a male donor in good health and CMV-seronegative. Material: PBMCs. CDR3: CASSVAGLNTEAFF. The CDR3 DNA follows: TGTGCCAGCAGCGTGGCGGGCCTCAACACTGAAGCTTTCTTT.